This T cell receptor (beta chain) is from a study of blood T cells in healthy people across ages. Germline V gene data show CDR1 as SGHAT and CDR2 as FQDESV (reference sequence). The CDR3 loop spans 15 amino acids. The V gene lost 7 bases and the J gene lost 13 bases, with 26 bases spanning the gap. The second PCR ran about 6 to 11 cycles with a sample-barcoded 5' primer and J-beta primers. A template-switch adaptor with 12 random nucleotides tagged each cDNA molecule. TCRdb passed the 5' RACE reads through MiXCR, listing each CDR3 protein once. The data show 1,800,000 or so distinct CDR3 sequences, 39% seen once.

This sequence was found in a human donor in good health. This rearrangement joins TRBV11-1 to TRBJ2-4; D is uncertain. Sequencing was done on a sample of blood. CDR3 protein: CASTSIDTFYNEQYF. As DNA, the CDR3 is TGTGCCAGCACTTCAATAGACACCTTCTACAATGAGCAGTACTTC.